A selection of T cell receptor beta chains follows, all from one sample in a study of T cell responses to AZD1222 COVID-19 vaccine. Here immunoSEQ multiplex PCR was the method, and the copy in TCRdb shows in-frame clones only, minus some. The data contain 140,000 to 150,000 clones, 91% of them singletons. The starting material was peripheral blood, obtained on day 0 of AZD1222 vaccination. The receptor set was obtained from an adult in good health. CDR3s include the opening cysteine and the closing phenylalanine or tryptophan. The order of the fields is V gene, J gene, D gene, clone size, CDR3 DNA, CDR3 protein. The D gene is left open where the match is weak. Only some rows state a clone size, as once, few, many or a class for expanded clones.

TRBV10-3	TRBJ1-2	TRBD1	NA	TGTGCCATCAGTGAGCGACAGGGAAGCTATGGCTACACCTTC	CAISERQGSYGYTF
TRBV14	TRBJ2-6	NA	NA	TGTGCCAGCAGCCCGAAGTTGGGCTCTGGGGCCAACGTCCTGACTTTC	CASSPKLGSGANVLTF
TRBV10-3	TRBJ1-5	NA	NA	TGTGCCATCAGTGACGAGGGAGCCGATCAGCCCCAGCATTTT	CAISDEGADQPQHF
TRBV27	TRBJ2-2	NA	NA	TGTGCCAGCAGCCCCGACCGGAACACCGGGGAGCTGTTTTTT	CASSPDRNTGELFF
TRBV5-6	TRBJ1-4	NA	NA	TGTGCCAGCAGCCAAGGGGTGACTGAAAAACTGTTTTTT	CASSQGVTEKLFF
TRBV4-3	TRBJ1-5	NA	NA	TGCGCCAGCAGCCTCCACAGGGTTGGTAATCAGCCCCAGCATTTT	CASSLHRVGNQPQHF
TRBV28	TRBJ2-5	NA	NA	TGTGCCAGCAGTTCCCTAGTGGAGACCCAGTACTTC	CASSSLVETQYF
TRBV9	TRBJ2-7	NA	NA	TGTGCCAGCAGCGTAGACCCCCTCTACGAGCAGTACTTC	CASSVDPLYEQYF
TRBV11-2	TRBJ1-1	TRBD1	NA	TGTGCCAGCAGCCCCGACAGGGGCACTGAAGCTTTCTTT	CASSPDRGTEAFF
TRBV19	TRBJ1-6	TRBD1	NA	TGTGCCAGCGGACAGGATAATTCACCCCTCCACTTT	CASGQDNSPLHF
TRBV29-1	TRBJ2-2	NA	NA	TGCAGCGTTGGGTTCCTAAGCGCCGGGGAGCTGTTTTTT	CSVGFLSAGELFF
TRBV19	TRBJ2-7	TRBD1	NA	TGTGCCAGTAGTAGGGGACAGGGGTGGCCGGAGCAGTACTTC	CASSRGQGWPEQYF
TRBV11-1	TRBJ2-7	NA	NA	TGTGCCAGCAGCTTAGCGCGGAACTCCTACGAGCAGTACTTC	CASSLARNSYEQYF
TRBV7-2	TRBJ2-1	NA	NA	TGTGCCAGCAACTCCCAACTCTCGGGAAATGAGCAGTTCTTC	CASNSQLSGNEQFF
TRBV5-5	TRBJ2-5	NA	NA	TGTGCCAGCAGTTCTCCGGGACAAAAGGTGACCCAGTACTTC	CASSSPGQKVTQYF
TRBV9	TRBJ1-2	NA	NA	TGTGCCAGCAGCGTAGATCGGGGGTACTATGGCTACACCTTC	CASSVDRGYYGYTF
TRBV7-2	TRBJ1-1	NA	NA	TGTGCCAGCAGCCCTACGGGGGGGCAGGGTTATGCTTTCTTT	CASSPTGGQGYAFF
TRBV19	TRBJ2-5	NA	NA	TGTGCCAGTAGTGAAAGCGAGGCGGAGACCCAGTACTTC	CASSESEAETQYF
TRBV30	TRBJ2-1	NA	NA	TGTGCCTGGAGCGTGGGGGCAGGCTTCGCGTTCTTC	CAWSVGAGFAFF
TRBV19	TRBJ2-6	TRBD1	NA	TGTGCCAGTCGGTCGTTATGGACAGGGTCCCTTTTGGGGGCCAACGTCCTGACTTTC	CASRSLWTGSLLGANVLTF
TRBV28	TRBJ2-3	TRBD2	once	TGTGCCAGCAGTTTACCCGGACTAGGCGGCACAGATACGCAGTATTTT	CASSLPGLGGTDTQYF
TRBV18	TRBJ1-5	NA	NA	TGTGCCAGCTCACCCGGACGGGGGCATCAGCCCCAGCATTTT	CASSPGRGHQPQHF
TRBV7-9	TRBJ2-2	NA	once	TGTGCCAGCAGTGGGACGAGCCGGTGGGGGGAGCTGTTTTTT	CASSGTSRWGELFF
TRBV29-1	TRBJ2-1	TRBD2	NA	TGCAGCGTAGTGGGACTAGCGGGAATCAATGAGCAGTTCTTC	CSVVGLAGINEQFF
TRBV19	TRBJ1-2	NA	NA	TGTGCCAGTACCAAAGTTGGGGAGCTCTATGGCTACACCTTC	CASTKVGELYGYTF
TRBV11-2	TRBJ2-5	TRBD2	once	TGTGCCAGCAGCTTATCCGCTAGCGGGGGCCAAGAGACCCAGTACTTC	CASSLSASGGQETQYF
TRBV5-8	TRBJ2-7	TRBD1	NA	TGTGCCAGCAGCTTCCCACCGGGACAGACATACGAGCAGTACTTC	CASSFPPGQTYEQYF
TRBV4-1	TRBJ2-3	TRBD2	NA	TGCGCCAGCAGCCATACTAGCGGGAGGTTTGATACGCAGTATTTT	CASSHTSGRFDTQYF
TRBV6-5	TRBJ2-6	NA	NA	TGTGCCAGCAGTAGTAGTGGGGCCAACGTCCTGACTTTC	CASSSSGANVLTF
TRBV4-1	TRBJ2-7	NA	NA	TGCGCCAGCAGCCAAGATTTTGGCAGGATAAGGTTGTTC	CASSQDFGRIRLF
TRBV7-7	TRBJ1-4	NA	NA	TGTGCCAGCATCCCGAATGAAAAACTGTTTTTT	CASIPNEKLFF
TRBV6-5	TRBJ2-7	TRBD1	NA	TGTGCCAGCAGGTCCGGGACAGCCTCCTACGAGCAGTACTTC	CASRSGTASYEQYF
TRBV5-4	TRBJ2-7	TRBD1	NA	TGTGCCAGCAGTGTATCCGGGACAGGGAACGAGCAGTACTTC	CASSVSGTGNEQYF
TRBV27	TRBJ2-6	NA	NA	TGTGCCAGCAGCTCGGGGATCCCTAGGCCTGGGGCCAACGTCCTGACTTTC	CASSSGIPRPGANVLTF
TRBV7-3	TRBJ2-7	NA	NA	TGTGCCAGCAGCCCATTCGGACGGGAGTCCAAGCTCCACGAGCAGTACTTC	CASSPFGRESKLHEQYF
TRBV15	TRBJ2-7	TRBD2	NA	TGTGCCACCAGCAGAGAAAGGACTAGCGGGAGGCCCTTCGAGCAGTACTTC	CATSRERTSGRPFEQYF
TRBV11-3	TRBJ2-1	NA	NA	TGTGCCAGCAGCTTAGAGAGGAGTGAGCAGTTCTTC	CASSLERSEQFF
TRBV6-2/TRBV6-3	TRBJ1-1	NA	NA	TGTGCCAGCAGTTCACAGGGATGGAACACTGAAGCTTTCTTT	CASSSQGWNTEAFF
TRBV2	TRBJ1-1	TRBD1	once	TGTGCCAGCAGGTATCCGGGACAGAGGAACACTGAAGCTTTCTTT	CASRYPGQRNTEAFF
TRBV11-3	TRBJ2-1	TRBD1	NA	TGTGCCAGCAGCTTAGATCAGACAGGGGTCGCGTTCTTC	CASSLDQTGVAFF
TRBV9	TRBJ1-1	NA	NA	TGTGCCAGCAGCGTAGACGGGAAGGGGAACACTGAAGCTTTCTTT	CASSVDGKGNTEAFF
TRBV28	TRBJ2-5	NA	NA	TGTGCCAGCAGTGAAGAGACCCAGTACTTC	CASSEETQYF
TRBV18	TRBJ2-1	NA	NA	TGTGCCAGCTCACCATGGTCGAACTCCTACAATGAGCAGTTCTTC	CASSPWSNSYNEQFF
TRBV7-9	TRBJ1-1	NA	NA	TGTGCCAGCAGCCCCCCGAAGCGCCCAGCTTTCTTT	CASSPPKRPAFF
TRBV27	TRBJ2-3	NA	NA	TGTGCCAGCAGTTTAATTCAGCTGAGCACAGATACGCAGTATTTT	CASSLIQLSTDTQYF
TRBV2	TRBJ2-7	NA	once	TGTGCCAGCGGCTCGAAGAGGGTCGAGCAGTACTTC	CASGSKRVEQYF